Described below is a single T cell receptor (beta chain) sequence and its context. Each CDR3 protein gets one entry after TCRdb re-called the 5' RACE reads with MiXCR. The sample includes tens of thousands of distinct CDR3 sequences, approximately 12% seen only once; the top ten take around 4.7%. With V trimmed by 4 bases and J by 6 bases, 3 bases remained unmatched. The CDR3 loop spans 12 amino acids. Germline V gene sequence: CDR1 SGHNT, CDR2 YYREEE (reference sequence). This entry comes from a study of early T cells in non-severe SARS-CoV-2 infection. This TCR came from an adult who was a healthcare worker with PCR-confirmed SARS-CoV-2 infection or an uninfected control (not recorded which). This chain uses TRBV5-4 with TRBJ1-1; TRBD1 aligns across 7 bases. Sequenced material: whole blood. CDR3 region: CASSPGTAEAFF. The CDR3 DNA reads TGTGCCAGCAGCCCCGGGACAGCTGAAGCTTTCTTT.